Here is one TCR beta chain with its context. Donors had nominal health at sampling but likely had unrecorded immune exposures. 13 Jbeta primers and 60 Vbeta primers were used for the PCR. Sequenced by immunoSEQ multiplex PCR; TCRdb stores in-frame clones only, minus some. Found here are about 140,000 clones, 70% of them singletons; the top ten hold 1.5% to 2%. This sample was taken from a study of cytomegalovirus exposure and HLA in healthy donors. Germline V lookup: CDR1 MNHNY, CDR2 SVGAGI (reference sequence). Trimming took off 7 bases at V and 5 bases at J, with 18 bases between the two ends. This CDR3 has 15 residues.

The chain carries TRBV6-6 and TRBJ1-5, with D maybe TRBD1 (5 bases). This sequence was found in a woman between 25 and 40 years old in good health and CMV-seronegative. Sequences were obtained from PBMCs. The chain's CDR3 is CASTWGGRSDQPQHF. The CDR3 bases are TGTGCCAGCACCTGGGGGGGACGGTCCGATCAGCCCCAGCATTTT.